This T cell receptor (beta chain) was recorded in a study of cytomegalovirus exposure and HLA in healthy donors. This PCR relied on a set of 60 Vbeta primers and 13 Jbeta primers. This table comes from immunoSEQ multiplex PCR, and its TCRdb copy is limited to in-frame clones, with some not included. The sample holds about 140,000 clones; less than 85% are singletons and the top ten take roughly 8.8%. V lost 3 bases, J lost 6 bases, and 14 bases lay in between. The CDR3 loop spans 15 amino acids. The germline gives CDR1 KGHSH, CDR2 LQKENI. The specimen was PBMCs. This TCR came from a woman between 45 and 65 years old in good health and CMV-seropositive. This chain links TRBV18 with TRBJ2-2, with D possibly matching TRBD2 (6 bases). CDR3 residues: CASSPLASGAGELFF. In nucleotides, the CDR3 is TGTGCCAGCTCACCCTTAGCGTCGGGGGCCGGGGAGCTGTTTTTT.